The T cell receptor (beta chain) under discussion was sequenced for a study of siplizumab effects on memory and regulatory T cells (dated by TCRdb to between 2019 and 2020). Background on the whole study: The effect of the anti-CD2 antibody siplizumab on alloreactive T-cell subsets was examined in allogeneic mixed lymphocyte reactions constructed from human PBMCs. The paper as a whole reports these results and caveats: Because sequences below about 10^-5 frequency were poorly captured, only a minor fraction of alloreactive clones could be mapped to unstimulated subsets. Unstimulated naive T cells appeared to be more diverse than memory T cells, and naive cells seemed to make a substantial contribution to the alloresponse. Whether proliferating Tregs from siplizumab cultures actually had suppressive function was not functionally confirmed. Among mappable alloreactive CD4+ clones, the Treg-derived fraction averaged about 75% with siplizumab versus around 25% in control reactions. The cumulative frequency of alloreactive sequences traceable to unstimulated CD4+ memory T cells was significantly reduced by siplizumab. About 80-96% of proliferating CD4+ or CD8+ clones could not be given a naive or memory phenotype.

The library came from the immunoSEQ multiplex PCR assay. About 10^5 TCR templates per sample were assayed by the deep sequencing platform. Genomic DNA extracted from sorted T cells was used for TCRbeta CDR3 sequencing. The study's processing was this. The R programming language was used for the clonal analysis of the TCRbeta CDR3 data. Comparing unstimulated samples against CFSE-low samples taken after the reaction was how alloreactive CD4+ and CD8+ clones were defined. Regulatory or non-regulatory origin of alloreactive CD4+ clones was assigned by matching sequences to the sorted unstimulated Treg and non-Treg repertoires. TCRdb took over this immuneACCESS table, retaining in-frame rearrangements with V and J assigned. Such tables are incomplete; in checked studies, under half of the missing clones stem from an unresolved V gene, and the remainder is unexplained. That table is the source of V, J and clone size, and D and trimming were worked out from the DNA. In this sample the table shows some 65,000 clones, 80% to 90% of which occur a single time. About 1.7% of the sample is taken by the ten largest.

The germline V gene (reference sequence) provides CDR1 SSHAT and CDR2 FNYEAQ. Taken from cysteine to phenylalanine, the CDR3 has 15 residues. Kept here is only the CDR3 DNA, which spans 45 bases and is read in frame from base 1. Sorted unstimulated T cells, along with proliferating T cells recovered from mixed lymphocyte reactions, underwent TCRbeta CDR3 sequencing. Fresh whole blood from roughly ten HLA-typed healthy donors was used to isolate PBMCs. To map where alloreactive clones came from, unstimulated CD4+ regulatory T cells were FACS-sorted. Of note for this clone: Its antigen is currently not known. One end of the junction is discordant with germline, which a read error may explain.

The source material was Tregs sorted from blood. This receptor was obtained from a human donor in good health. The V and J segments used are TRBV7-7 and TRBJ2-7; the D segment could be TRBD1, given 6 matching bases. The nucleotides are TGTGCTAGCAGCCCCCGACAGGTGCCCTCCTACGAGCAGTACTTC. Translated, this is CASSPRQVPSYEQYF.